This TCR beta chain derives from a study of human T cells and chemical hapten exposure. This CDR3 has 14 residues. The germline gives CDR1 SQVTM, CDR2 ANQGSEA. V was shortened by 5 bases and J by 0 bases, with 11 bases between the two germline ends. Time point denoted: patch test 2, 6 weeks after DPC sensitization. Described treatment: therapeutic diphenylcyclopropenone sensitization with weekly scalp DPC. TCRdb redid the calling of the RACE reads with MiXCR, one entry per CDR3 protein. Here the sample spans tens of thousands of distinct CDR3 sequences, 10% being singletons. This clonotype was seen at least ten times.

This clonotype was sampled from a woman aged 50 to 60 with alopecia areata. Some clones in this sample may be carry-over from other donors' samples. The sequencing used whole blood, collected in connection with sensitization to the hapten diphenylcyclopropenone (DPC). The genes are TRBV29-1 and TRBJ2-1; D possibly corresponds to TRBD2 (5 bases). CDR3 protein: CSVPADSSYNEQFF. The CDR3 DNA sequence: TGCAGCGTTCCAGCGGATAGCTCCTACAATGAGCAGTTCTTC.